A selection of T cell receptor beta chains follows, all from one sample in a study of shared clonotypes between healthy human individuals. Only in-frame clones appear in the TCRdb table, and some are missing; sequencing was by immunoSEQ multiplex PCR. The table lists some 2.3 million clones, more than 85% of them singletons. Sequenced sample: naive CD4+ T cells from PBMCs. The receptors stem from a man between 18 and 35 years old in good health. Some clones in this sample may be carry-over from other donors' samples. Each CDR3 is given with its conserved first and last residue. D genes are given only for firm matches. Expanded clones get a size class; other rows say once, few or many, or leave the size out.

CDR3 DNA: TGTGCCAGCAGCTTAGGTCTAGCGGGTCCCCTCTGGCAGTTCTTC
CDR3 protein: CASSLGLAGPLWQFF
J gene: TRBJ2-1
V gene: TRBV11-2
clone size: NA
D gene: TRBD2
CDR3 length: 15

CDR3 DNA: TGTGCCAGCAGTCTAGGTGTGCTGACAGATACGCAGTATTTT
CDR3 protein: CASSLGVLTDTQYF
J gene: TRBJ2-3
V gene: TRBV28
clone size: NA
D gene: NA
CDR3 length: 14

CDR3 DNA: TGCGCCAGCAGCCAAGGTGTAGGGGCGGACAATCAGCCCCAGCATTTT
CDR3 protein: CASSQGVGADNQPQHF
J gene: TRBJ1-5
V gene: TRBV4-3
clone size: NA
D gene: NA
CDR3 length: 16

CDR3 DNA: TGTGCCAGCAGCCAAGAGGGCCTAGCGGGAGTAGGGACAGATACGCAGTATTTT
CDR3 protein: CASSQEGLAGVGTDTQYF
J gene: TRBJ2-3
V gene: TRBV4-2
clone size: NA
D gene: TRBD2
CDR3 length: 18

CDR3 DNA: TGTGCCAGCAGCCGGACAGGAGGCTCTGGAAACACCATATATTTT
CDR3 protein: CASSRTGGSGNTIYF
J gene: TRBJ1-3
V gene: TRBV7-9
clone size: once
D gene: TRBD1
CDR3 length: 15

CDR3 DNA: TGCGCCAGCAGCCAAGATTCTAGCTCTCTTTGGGCCGAGCAGTACTTC
CDR3 protein: CASSQDSSSLWAEQYF
J gene: TRBJ2-7
V gene: TRBV4-3
clone size: NA
D gene: NA
CDR3 length: 16

CDR3 DNA: TGCAGCGTAGTCACAATTCAGGGGCCCGCACCTGAAAAACTGTTTTTT
CDR3 protein: CSVVTIQGPAPEKLFF
J gene: TRBJ1-4
V gene: TRBV29-1
clone size: NA
D gene: NA
CDR3 length: 16

CDR3 DNA: TGTGCCAGCAGCCAGAGTATGCGGTCGGAATACAATGAGCAGTTCTTC
CDR3 protein: CASSQSMRSEYNEQFF
J gene: TRBJ2-1
V gene: TRBV11-3
clone size: NA
D gene: NA
CDR3 length: 16

CDR3 DNA: TGTGCCATCAGTATGGGGGGGCTAGTTTACAATGAGCAGTTCTTC
CDR3 protein: CAISMGGLVYNEQFF
J gene: TRBJ2-1
V gene: TRBV10-3
clone size: once
D gene: NA
CDR3 length: 15

CDR3 DNA: TGTGCCAGCTCTCTAGCGGGAGGAAGAACAGATACGCAGTATTTT
CDR3 protein: CASSLAGGRTDTQYF
J gene: TRBJ2-3
V gene: TRBV28
clone size: NA
D gene: TRBD2
CDR3 length: 15